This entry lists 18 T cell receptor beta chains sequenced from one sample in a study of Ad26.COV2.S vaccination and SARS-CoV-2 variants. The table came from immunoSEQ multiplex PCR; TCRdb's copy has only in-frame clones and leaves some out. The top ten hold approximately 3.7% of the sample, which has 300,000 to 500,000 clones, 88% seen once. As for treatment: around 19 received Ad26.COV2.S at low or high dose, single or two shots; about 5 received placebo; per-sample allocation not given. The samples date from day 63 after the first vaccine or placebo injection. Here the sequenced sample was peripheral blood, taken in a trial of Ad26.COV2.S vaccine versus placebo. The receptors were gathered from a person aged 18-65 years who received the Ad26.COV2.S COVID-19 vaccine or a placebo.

In DNA form, the CDR3 reads TGTGCCAGCAGCTCGTACTTCGACAGCCGCACAGATACGCAGTATTTT. Translated, it gives CASSSYFDSRTDTQYF. The chain links TRBV11-1 to TRBJ2-3; tentative D call: TRBD1 (5 bases). Germline V gene data show CDR1 as SGHAT and CDR2 as FQDESV (reference sequence). CDR3 length equals 16 residues. Trimming took off 4 bases at V and 1 base at J, with 15 bases between the two ends.

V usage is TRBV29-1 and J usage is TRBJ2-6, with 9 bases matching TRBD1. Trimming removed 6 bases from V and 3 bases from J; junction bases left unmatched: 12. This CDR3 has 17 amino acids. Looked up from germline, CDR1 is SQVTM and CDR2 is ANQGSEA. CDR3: CSVLSDRGDVGANVLTF. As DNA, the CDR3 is TGCAGCGTCCTATCCGACAGGGGGGATGTTGGGGCCAACGTCCTGACTTTC.

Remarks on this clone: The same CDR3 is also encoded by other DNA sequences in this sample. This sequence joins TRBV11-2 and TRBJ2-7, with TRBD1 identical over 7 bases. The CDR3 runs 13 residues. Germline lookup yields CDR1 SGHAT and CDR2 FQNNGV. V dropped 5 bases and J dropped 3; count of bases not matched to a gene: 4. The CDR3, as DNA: TGTGCCAGCAGCCCGGGGACAGTCTACGAGCAGTACTTC. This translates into CASSPGTVYEQYF.

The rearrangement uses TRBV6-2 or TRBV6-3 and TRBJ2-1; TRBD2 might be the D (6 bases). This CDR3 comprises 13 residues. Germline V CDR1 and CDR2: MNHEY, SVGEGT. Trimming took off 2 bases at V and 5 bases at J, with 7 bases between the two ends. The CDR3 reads CASSYRGNNEQFF. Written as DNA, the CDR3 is TGTGCCAGCAGTTACCGGGGGAACAATGAGCAGTTCTTC.

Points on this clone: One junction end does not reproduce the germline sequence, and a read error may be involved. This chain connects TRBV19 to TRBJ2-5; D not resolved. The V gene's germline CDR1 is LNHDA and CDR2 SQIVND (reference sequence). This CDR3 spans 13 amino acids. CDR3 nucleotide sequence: TGTGCCAGTAGTATAGCCCCCCAAGGGACCCAGTACTTC. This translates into CASSIAPQGTQYF.

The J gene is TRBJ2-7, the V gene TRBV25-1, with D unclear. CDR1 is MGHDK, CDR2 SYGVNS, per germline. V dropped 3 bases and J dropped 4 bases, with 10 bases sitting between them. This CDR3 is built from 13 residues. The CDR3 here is CASSDMAHYEQYF. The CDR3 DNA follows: TGTGCCAGCAGTGACATGGCTCATTACGAGCAGTACTTC.

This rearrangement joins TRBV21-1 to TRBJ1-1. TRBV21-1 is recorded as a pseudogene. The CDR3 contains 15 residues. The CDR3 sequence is CASSNSLGGDTEAFF. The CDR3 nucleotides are TGTGCCAGCAGCAACTCATTGGGGGGTGATACTGAAGCTTTCTTT.

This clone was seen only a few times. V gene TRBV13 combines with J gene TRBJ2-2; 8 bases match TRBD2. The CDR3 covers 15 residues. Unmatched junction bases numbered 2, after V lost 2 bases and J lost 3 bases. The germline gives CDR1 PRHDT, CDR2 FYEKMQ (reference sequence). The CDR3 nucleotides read TGTGCCAGCAGCTTAAGGCGGGGGGACACCGGGGAGCTGTTTTTT. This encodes CASSLRRGDTGELFF.

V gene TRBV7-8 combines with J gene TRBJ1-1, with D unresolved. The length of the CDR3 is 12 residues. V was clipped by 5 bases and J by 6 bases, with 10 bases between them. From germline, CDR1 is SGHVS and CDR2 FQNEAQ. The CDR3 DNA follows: TGTGCCAGCAGCCCCGGTGGCCCTGAAGCTTTCTTT. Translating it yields CASSPGGPEAFF.

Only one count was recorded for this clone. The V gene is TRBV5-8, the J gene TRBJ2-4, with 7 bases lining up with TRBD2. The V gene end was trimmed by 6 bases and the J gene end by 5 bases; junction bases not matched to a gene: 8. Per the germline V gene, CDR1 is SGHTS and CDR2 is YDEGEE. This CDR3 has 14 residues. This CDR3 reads CASTLGGFQNIQYF. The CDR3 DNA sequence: TGTGCCAGCACCCTGGGGGGGTTTCAAAACATTCAGTACTTC.

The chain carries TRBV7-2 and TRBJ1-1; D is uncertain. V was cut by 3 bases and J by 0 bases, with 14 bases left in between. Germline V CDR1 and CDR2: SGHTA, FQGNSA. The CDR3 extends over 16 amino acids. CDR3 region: CASSFELTSMNTEAFF. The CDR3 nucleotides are TGTGCCAGCAGCTTCGAATTAACATCCATGAACACTGAAGCTTTCTTT.

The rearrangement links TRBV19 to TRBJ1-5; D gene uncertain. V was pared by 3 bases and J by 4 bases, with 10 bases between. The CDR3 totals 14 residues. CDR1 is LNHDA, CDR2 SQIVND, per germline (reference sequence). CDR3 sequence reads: CASSIVGNNQPQHF. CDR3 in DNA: TGTGCCAGTAGTATTGTTGGGAATAATCAGCCCCAGCATTTT.

The DNA for the CDR3 is TGCGCCAGCAGTGAACGGGAGAATCAGCCCCAGCATTTT. It yields the protein CASSERENQPQHF. The chain carries TRBV10-2 and TRBJ1-5; D call uncertain. V shed 3 bases and J shed 4 bases, with 7 bases lying between them. The CDR3 is 13 amino acids. CDR1 is WSHSY, CDR2 SAAADI, per germline.

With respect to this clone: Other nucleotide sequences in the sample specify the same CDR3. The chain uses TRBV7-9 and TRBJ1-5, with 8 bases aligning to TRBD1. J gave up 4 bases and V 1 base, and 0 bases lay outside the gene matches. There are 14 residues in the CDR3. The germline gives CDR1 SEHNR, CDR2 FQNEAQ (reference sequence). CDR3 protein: CASSLGTGNQPQHF. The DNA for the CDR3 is TGTGCCAGCAGCTTAGGGACAGGGAATCAGCCCCAGCATTTT.

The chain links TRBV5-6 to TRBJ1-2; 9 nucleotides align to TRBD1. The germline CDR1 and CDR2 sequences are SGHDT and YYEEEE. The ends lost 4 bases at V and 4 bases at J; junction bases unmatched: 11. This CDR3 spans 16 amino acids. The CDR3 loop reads CASSTRDRDPFYGYTF. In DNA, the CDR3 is TGTGCCAGCAGCACCCGGGACAGGGACCCATTCTATGGCTACACCTTC. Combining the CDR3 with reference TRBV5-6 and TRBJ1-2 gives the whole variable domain DAGVTQSPTHLIKTRGQQVTLRCSPKSGHDTVSWYQQALGQGPQFIFQYYEEEERQRGNFPDRFSGHQFPNYSSELNVNALLLGDSALYLCASSTRDRDPFYGYTFGSGTRLTVV.

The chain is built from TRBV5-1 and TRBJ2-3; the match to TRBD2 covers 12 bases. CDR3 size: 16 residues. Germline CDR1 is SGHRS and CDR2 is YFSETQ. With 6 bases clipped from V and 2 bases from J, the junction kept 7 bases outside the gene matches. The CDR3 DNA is TGCGCCAGCACCTATGGACTAGCGGGGCCCACAGATACGCAGTATTTT. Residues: CASTYGLAGPTDTQYF.

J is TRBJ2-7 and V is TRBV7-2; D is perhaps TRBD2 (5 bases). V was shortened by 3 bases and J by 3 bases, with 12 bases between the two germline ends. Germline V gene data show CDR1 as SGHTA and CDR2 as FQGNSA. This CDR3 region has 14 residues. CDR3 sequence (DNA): TGTGCCAGCAGCTTTAACGGGGTCAGCTACGAGCAGTACTTC. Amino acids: CASSFNGVSYEQYF.

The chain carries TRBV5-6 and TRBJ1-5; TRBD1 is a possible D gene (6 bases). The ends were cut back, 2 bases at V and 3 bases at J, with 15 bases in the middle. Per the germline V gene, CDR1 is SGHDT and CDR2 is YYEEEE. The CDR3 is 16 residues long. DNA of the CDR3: TGTGCCAGCAGCTTCGGCAGGGGAGGAATCAATCAGCCCCAGCATTTT. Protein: CASSFGRGGINQPQHF. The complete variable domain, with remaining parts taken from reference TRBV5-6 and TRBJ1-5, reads DAGVTQSPTHLIKTRGQQVTLRCSPKSGHDTVSWYQQALGQGPQFIFQYYEEEERQRGNFPDRFSGHQFPNYSSELNVNALLLGDSALYLCASSFGRGGINQPQHFGDGTRLSIL.